The sequence of this T cell receptor beta chain was determined in a study of T cell changes during pregnancy in multiple sclerosis. The CDR3 contains 17 residues. Germline V lookup: CDR1 SGHNT, CDR2 YENEEA. The V and J ends lost 2 bases and 6 bases, in that order; junction bases with no gene match: 9. Clones were read by immunoSEQ multiplex PCR, and TCRdb kept only the in-frame ones, dropping some. In the table there are about 76,000 clones, around 90% of which are singletons. This chain connects TRBV11-3 to TRBJ2-2; 10 nucleotides align to TRBD1. Here the sequenced sample was peripheral blood, taken in the first trimester of pregnancy. The clonotype was recovered from a female donor in good health, enrolled as a control in a pregnancy study. The chain's CDR3 is CASSLTWDRGRAGELFF. The CDR3 DNA reads TGTGCCAGCAGCTTAACCTGGGACAGGGGTCGGGCCGGGGAGCTGTTTTTT. Combining the CDR3 with reference TRBV11-3 and TRBJ2-2 gives the whole variable domain EAGVVQSPRYKIIEKKQPVAFWCNPISGHNTLYWYLQNLGQGPELLIRYENEEAVDDSQLPKDRFSAERLKGVDSTLKIQPAELGDSAVYLCASSLTWDRGRAGELFFGEGSRLTVL.